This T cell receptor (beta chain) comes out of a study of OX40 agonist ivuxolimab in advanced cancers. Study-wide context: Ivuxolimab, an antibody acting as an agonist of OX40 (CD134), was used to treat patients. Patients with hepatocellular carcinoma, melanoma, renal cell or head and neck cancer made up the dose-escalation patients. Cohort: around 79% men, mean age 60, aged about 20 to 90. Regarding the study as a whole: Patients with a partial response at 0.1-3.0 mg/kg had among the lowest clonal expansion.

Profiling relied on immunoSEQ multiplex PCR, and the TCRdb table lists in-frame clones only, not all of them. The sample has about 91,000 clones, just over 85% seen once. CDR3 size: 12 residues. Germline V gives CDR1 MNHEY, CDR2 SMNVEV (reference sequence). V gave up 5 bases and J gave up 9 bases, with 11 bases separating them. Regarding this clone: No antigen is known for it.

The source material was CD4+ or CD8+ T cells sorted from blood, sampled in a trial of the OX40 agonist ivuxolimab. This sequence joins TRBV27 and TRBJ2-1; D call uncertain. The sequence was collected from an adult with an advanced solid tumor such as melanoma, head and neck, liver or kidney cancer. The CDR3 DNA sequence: TGTGCCAGCAGTCAACGCGTCGGTGAGCAGTTCTTC. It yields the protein CASSQRVGEQFF.